The entry below describes one T cell receptor (beta chain). The data were taken from a study of blood T cell repertoires in COVID-19. The CDR3 runs to 14 residues. The germline V gene encodes CDR1 ENHRY and CDR2 SYGVKD. V lost 1 base and J 0 bases, leaving 4 bases between the germline ends. Measured with immunoSEQ multiplex PCR; TCRdb has only the in-frame clones, and not every one. The table includes 110,000 to 150,000 clones, roughly 80% detected once. This chain links TRBV10-3 with TRBJ2-1; D is ambiguous. The sequence was collected from a middle-aged man with acute COVID-19. The sequenced sample was PBMCs or T cells enriched from blood (not recorded which). CDR3: CAISELSSYNEQFF. CDR3 DNA: TGTGCCATCAGTGAGTTGAGCTCCTACAATGAGCAGTTCTTC.